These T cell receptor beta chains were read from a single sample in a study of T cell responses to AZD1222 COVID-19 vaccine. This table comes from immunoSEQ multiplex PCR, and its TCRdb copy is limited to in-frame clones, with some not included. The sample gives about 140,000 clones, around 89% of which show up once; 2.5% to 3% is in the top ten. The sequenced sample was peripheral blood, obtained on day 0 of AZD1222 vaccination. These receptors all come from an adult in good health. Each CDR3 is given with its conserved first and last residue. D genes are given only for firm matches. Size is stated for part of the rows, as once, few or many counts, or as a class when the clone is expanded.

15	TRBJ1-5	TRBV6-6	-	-	CASSYTQSGNQPQHF	TGTGCCAGCAGTTACACGCAGTCCGGTAATCAGCCCCAGCATTTT
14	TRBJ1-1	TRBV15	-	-	CATSRGEGGAEAFF	TGTGCCACCAGCAGAGGGGAAGGTGGGGCTGAAGCTTTCTTT
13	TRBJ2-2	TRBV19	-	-	CASRTVLTGELFF	TGTGCCAGTCGGACAGTCCTCACCGGGGAGCTGTTTTTT
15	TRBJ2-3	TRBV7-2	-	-	CASSLEAPSTDTQYF	TGTGCCAGCAGCTTAGAAGCGCCTAGCACAGATACGCAGTATTTT
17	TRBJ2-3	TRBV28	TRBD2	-	CASSLGSGLATTDTQYF	TGTGCCAGCAGTTTAGGAAGTGGACTAGCGACGACAGATACGCAGTATTTT
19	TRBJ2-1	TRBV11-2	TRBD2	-	CASSSPGLAGGSSYNEQFF	TGTGCCAGCAGCTCTCCGGGACTAGCGGGGGGGAGCTCCTACAATGAGCAGTTCTTC
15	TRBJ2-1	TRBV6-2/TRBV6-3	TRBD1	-	CASSSPLDRNNEQFF	TGTGCCAGCAGTTCCCCTCTGGACAGGAACAATGAGCAGTTCTTC
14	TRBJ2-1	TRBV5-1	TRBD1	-	CASSLSIRGYEQFF	TGCGCCAGCAGCCTATCTATCAGGGGGTATGAGCAGTTCTTC
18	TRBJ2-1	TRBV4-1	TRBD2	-	CASSHPGMGGSSYNEQFF	TGCGCCAGCAGCCATCCTGGGATGGGGGGGAGCTCCTACAATGAGCAGTTCTTC
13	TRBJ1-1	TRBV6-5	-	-	CASTDGGRAEAFF	TGTGCCAGCACCGACGGGGGGAGGGCTGAAGCTTTCTTT
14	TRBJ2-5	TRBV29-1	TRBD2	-	CSVEPGLAQETQYF	TGCAGCGTTGAACCGGGACTAGCGCAAGAGACCCAGTACTTC
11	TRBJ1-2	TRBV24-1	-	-	CATSDAYGYTF	TGTGCCACCAGTGATGCCTATGGCTACACCTTC
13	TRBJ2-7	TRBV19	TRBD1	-	CASSPQGAGEQYF	TGTGCCAGTAGTCCCCAGGGGGCAGGAGAGCAGTACTTC
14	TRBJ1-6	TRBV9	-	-	CASSGGGRISPLHF	TGTGCCAGCAGCGGTGGGGGACGGATTTCACCCCTCCACTTT
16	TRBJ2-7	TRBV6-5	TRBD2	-	CASSSARQRGSYEQYF	TGTGCCAGCAGTTCCGCCCGACAGCGGGGTTCCTACGAGCAGTACTTC
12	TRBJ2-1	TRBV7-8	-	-	CASSPLLNEQFF	TGTGCCAGCAGCCCGTTATTGAATGAGCAGTTCTTC
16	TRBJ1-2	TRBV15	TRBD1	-	CATSRGQGASWKGYTF	TGTGCCACCAGCAGAGGACAGGGGGCAAGTTGGAAGGGCTACACCTTC
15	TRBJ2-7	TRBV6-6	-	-	CASSLDNRGIHEQYF	TGTGCCAGCAGTCTGGACAACCGTGGTATCCACGAGCAGTACTTC
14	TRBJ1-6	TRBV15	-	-	CATSRSSYNSPLHF	TGTGCCACCAGCCGAAGTTCCTATAATTCACCCCTCCACTTT
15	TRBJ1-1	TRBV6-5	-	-	CASSYNWKGDTEAFF	TGTGCCAGCAGTTACAATTGGAAGGGGGACACTGAAGCTTTCTTT
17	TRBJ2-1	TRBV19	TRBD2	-	CASSGHIGTSGSNEQFF	TGTGCCAGTAGTGGCCACATTGGGACTAGCGGGAGCAATGAGCAGTTCTTC
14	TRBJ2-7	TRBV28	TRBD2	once	CASSLSGGSNEQYF	TGTGCCAGCAGTTTATCGGGGGGGAGTAACGAGCAGTACTTC
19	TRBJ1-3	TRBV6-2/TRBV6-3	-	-	CASSYERGTPIWDSNTIYF	TGTGCCAGCAGTTACGAACGGGGAACCCCGATCTGGGACTCAAACACCATATATTTT
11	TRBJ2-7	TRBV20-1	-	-	CSGRAGYEQYF	TGCAGTGGTCGGGCGGGCTACGAGCAGTACTTC
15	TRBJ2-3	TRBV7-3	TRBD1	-	CASSFAGGFVDTQYF	TGTGCCAGCAGCTTCGCAGGGGGCTTTGTGGATACGCAGTATTTT
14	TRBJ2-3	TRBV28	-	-	CASAWGSPTDTQYF	TGTGCCAGCGCGTGGGGGTCCCCCACAGATACGCAGTATTTT
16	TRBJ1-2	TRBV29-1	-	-	CSVVVSGRSALGGYTF	TGCAGCGTTGTGGTTTCGGGTAGGTCCGCCTTGGGTGGCTACACCTTC
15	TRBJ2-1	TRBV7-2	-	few	CASSFTLLTGSEQFF	TGTGCCAGCAGCTTTACACTCCTTACGGGAAGTGAGCAGTTCTTC
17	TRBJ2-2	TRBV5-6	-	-	CASSLPGYFPPTGELFF	TGTGCCAGCAGCTTACCCGGCTACTTCCCACCCACCGGGGAGCTGTTTTTT
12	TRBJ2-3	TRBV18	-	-	CASSLYTDTQYF	TGTGCCAGCTCCCTTTACACAGATACGCAGTATTTT
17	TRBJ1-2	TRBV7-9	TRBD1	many	CASSSSRTGQGDYGYTF	TGTGCCAGCAGCTCTAGCCGTACGGGACAGGGGGACTATGGCTACACCTTC
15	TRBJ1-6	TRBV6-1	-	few	CASSELQGDHSPLHF	TGTGCCAGCAGTGAACTGCAGGGTGATCATTCACCCCTCCACTTT